A single sample is the source of the 17 T cell receptor beta chains below, sequenced in a study of blood T cell repertoires in COVID-19. Clones were read by immunoSEQ multiplex PCR, and TCRdb kept only the in-frame ones, dropping some. This sample has 250,000 to 350,000 clones, with 88% found just once. The sequencing input was peripheral blood. These receptors were collected from a young man with active or convalescent COVID-19.

The chain recombines TRBV19 with TRBJ1-5; D call uncertain. The V end was cut by 5 bases, the J end by 0 bases, with 8 bases between. This CDR3 comprises 14 residues. The germline V gene encodes CDR1 LNHDA and CDR2 SQIVND (reference sequence). In DNA form, the CDR3 reads TGTGCCAGTAGTGCGGGGTATAGCAATCAGCCCCAGCATTTT. Its protein product is CASSAGYSNQPQHF. The entire variable domain, with the rest obtained from reference TRBV19 and TRBJ1-5, is as follows: DGGITQSPKYLFRKEGQNVTLSCEQNLNHDAMYWYRQDPGQGLRLIYYSQIVNDFQKGDIAEGYSVSREKKESFPLTVTSAQKNPTAFYLCASSAGYSNQPQHFGDGTRLSIL.

The V and J genes are TRBV7-2 and TRBJ2-7; 8 bases align to TRBD1. CDR1 is SGHTA and CDR2 is FQGNSA in the germline V gene. J gave up 5 bases and V 2 bases, and 14 bases lay outside the gene matches. CDR3 length: 17 amino acids. CDR3 region: CASSLFRMNRGVHEQYF. In DNA form, the CDR3 reads TGTGCCAGCAGCTTATTTAGGATGAACAGGGGGGTACACGAGCAGTACTTC. The whole variable domain, remainder taken from reference TRBV7-2 and TRBJ2-7, is GAGVSQSPSNKVTEKGKDVELRCDPISGHTALYWYRQSLGQGLEFLIYFQGNSAPDKSGLPSDRFSAERTGGSVSTLTIQRTQQEDSAVYLCASSLFRMNRGVHEQYFGPGTRLTVT.

Remarks on this clone: A junction boundary mismatches the germline segment, possibly from a read error. The J gene is TRBJ1-1, the V gene TRBV19, with 7 bases fitting TRBD1. CDR1 LNHDA and CDR2 SQIVND come from the germline V gene (reference sequence). The CDR3 consists of 12 residues. The CDR3 region is CASRIGGIEAFF. CDR3 DNA sequence: TGTGCCAGTAGAATAGGGGGCATTGAAGCTTTCTTT.

The chain links TRBV19 to TRBJ2-3; TRBD1 matches at 7 bases. The CDR3 totals 15 residues. Germline trimming cut 1 base from V and 6 bases from J; bases unmatched to any gene: 7. Germline CDR1 is LNHDA and CDR2 is SQIVND (reference sequence). CDR3 protein: CASSIAGTESDTQYF. CDR3 sequence (DNA): TGTGCCAGTAGTATAGCAGGGACAGAGTCCGATACGCAGTATTTT.

The CDR3 region is CSVEGTAYEQYF. The DNA of the CDR3 is TGCAGCGTTGAAGGGACAGCCTACGAGCAGTACTTC. This chain links TRBV29-1 with TRBJ2-7; the D gene is possibly TRBD1 (6 bases). Trimming pared 1 base from V and 2 bases from J, leaving 6 bases between. This CDR3 is built from 12 residues. Looked up from germline, CDR1 is SQVTM and CDR2 is ANQGSEA.

This clone turned up a few times. The V call is TRBV2, the J call TRBJ1-1; D gene unclear. This CDR3 has 14 residues. Trimming cost V 3 bases and J 5 bases, with 13 bases left between them. Germline CDR1 reads SNHLY; CDR2 reads FYNNEI. CDR3 DNA: TGTGCCAGCAGTGACCGGGGTGATTTGACTGAAGCTTTCTTT. It is translated as CASSDRGDLTEAFF.

This chain uses TRBV12-2 with TRBJ1-2; the DNA was not compared with TRBD1, the D call given in the table. TRBV12-2 is a listed pseudogene. The CDR3 spans 16 residues. CDR3 amino acids: CASRSPLGGRKYGYTF. The CDR3 nucleotides are TGTGCAAGTCGCTCACCACTGGGTGGCAGGAAATATGGCTACACCTTC.

V is TRBV10-1 and J is TRBJ1-4, with D tentatively TRBD1 (6 bases). V lost 6 bases and J 6 bases, leaving 14 bases between the germline ends. The CDR3 runs 14 residues. The germline gives CDR1 WNHNN, CDR2 SYGVQD (reference sequence). Written as DNA, the CDR3 is TGCGCCAGCAGAAAGGACAGTCGCGATGAAAAACTGTTTTTT. Translation gives CASRKDSRDEKLFF.

CDR3 residues: CASSTTGSGAYEQYF. The CDR3 bases are TGTGCCAGTAGTACAACAGGGTCCGGGGCCTACGAGCAGTACTTC. This chain connects TRBV19 to TRBJ2-7; tentatively, D is TRBD1 (6 bases). CDR3 length: 15 residues. Germline V gene data show CDR1 as LNHDA and CDR2 as SQIVND (reference sequence). The V end was cut by 4 bases, the J end by 2 bases, with 15 bases between.

This clone has a handful of counts. V gene TRBV11-2 combines with J gene TRBJ2-5, with 9 nucleotides matching TRBD1. From germline, CDR1 is SGHAT and CDR2 FQNNGV. The CDR3 sequence is 15 residues long. The ends lost 0 bases at V and 4 bases at J; junction bases unmatched: 3. CDR3 sequence (DNA): TGTGCCAGCAGCTTAGAAAGACAGGGGGGAGAGACCCAGTACTTC. It translates to CASSLERQGGETQYF.

The V call is TRBV7-2, the J call TRBJ1-2; D remains unclear. Germline V gene sequence: CDR1 SGHTA, CDR2 FQGNSA. V was trimmed by 5 bases and J by 3 bases, leaving 13 bases between them. The CDR3 has 14 residues. The CDR3 spells CASSPVQVHYGYTF. Written as DNA, the CDR3 is TGTGCCAGCAGCCCCGTTCAGGTACACTATGGCTACACCTTC.

V and J are TRBV6-5 and TRBJ1-1; tentative D call: TRBD1 (6 bases). CDR3 length: 13 residues. Trimming took off 7 bases at V and 6 bases at J, with 15 bases between the two ends. From germline, CDR1 is MNHEY and CDR2 SVGAGI. The CDR3 is CASTRGGIAEAFF. CDR3 in DNA: TGTGCCAGCACAAGGGGGGGAATTGCTGAAGCTTTCTTT.

The CDR3 reads CASSRTGATNEKLFF. CDR3 sequence (DNA): TGTGCCAGCAGCAGAACAGGGGCGACTAATGAAAAACTGTTTTTT. The J gene is TRBJ1-4, the V gene TRBV5-8; 7 bases are shared with TRBD1. Trimming at V came to 4 bases and at J to 2 bases, leaving 5 bases not matched to a gene. The CDR3 contains 15 residues. Germline CDR1 and CDR2: SGHTS and YDEGEE.

This clone was counted a single time. The chain uses TRBV5-1 and TRBJ1-6, with a possible D match to TRBD1 (5 bases). Trimming took off 4 bases at V and 8 bases at J, with 13 bases between the two ends. Looked up from germline, CDR1 is SGHRS and CDR2 is YFSETQ. The CDR3 is made up of 14 amino acids. DNA for the CDR3: TGCGCCAGCAGCGGCGGGGAAGGGGATTCACCCCTCCACTTT. It yields the protein CASSGGEGDSPLHF.

The chain is built from TRBV7-2 and TRBJ2-3; 7 bases fit TRBD2. The length of the CDR3 is 14 residues. Germline V gene data show CDR1 as SGHTA and CDR2 as FQGNSA. The junction had 4 bases not matched to a gene; V was cut back by 6 bases and J by 1 base. The CDR3 DNA reads TGTGCCAGCAGTTGGAGCGGGGGCACAGATACGCAGTATTTT. Protein sequence: CASSWSGGTDTQYF.

This chain uses TRBV27 with TRBJ1-2; tentative D call: TRBD1 (6 bases). The CDR3 spans 16 residues. Trimming took off 8 bases at V and 4 bases at J, with 23 bases between the two ends. The germline V gene encodes CDR1 MNHEY and CDR2 SMNVEV (reference sequence). CDR3 DNA sequence: TGTGCCAGCTCCCTTAAGGGGACACGAATCCTCTATGGCTACACCTTC. Translating gives CASSLKGTRILYGYTF.

The genes are TRBV9 and TRBJ2-7, with 10 nucleotides matching TRBD2. The V and J ends lost 3 bases and 1 base, in that order; junction bases with no gene match: 7. CDR3 size: 16 residues. Germline V gene lookup returns CDR1 SGDLS and CDR2 YYNGEE. This CDR3 reads CASSESSGGASYEQYF. Written as DNA, the CDR3 is TGTGCCAGCAGCGAGTCAAGCGGGGGGGCTTCCTACGAGCAGTACTTC.